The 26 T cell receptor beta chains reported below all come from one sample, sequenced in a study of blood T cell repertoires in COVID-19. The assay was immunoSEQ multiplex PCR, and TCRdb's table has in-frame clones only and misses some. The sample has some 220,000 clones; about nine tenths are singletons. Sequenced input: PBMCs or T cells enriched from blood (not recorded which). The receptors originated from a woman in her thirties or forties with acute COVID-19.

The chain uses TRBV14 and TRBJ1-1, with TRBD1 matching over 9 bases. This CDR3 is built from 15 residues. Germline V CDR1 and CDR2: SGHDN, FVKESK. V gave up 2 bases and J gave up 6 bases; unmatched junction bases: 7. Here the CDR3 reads CASSQYRGLRAEAFF. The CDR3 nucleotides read TGTGCCAGCAGCCAATACAGGGGGCTTAGAGCTGAAGCTTTCTTT.

For the CDR3, the DNA is TGTGCCAGCAGCTTAAATCCCCCGCACAAACCGACAGACACAGATACGCAGTATTTT. Amino acids: CASSLNPPHKPTDTDTQYF. This rearrangement joins TRBV7-9 to TRBJ2-3; D perhaps matches TRBD1 (5 bases). CDR1 is SEHNR, CDR2 FQNEAQ, per germline (reference sequence). There are 19 residues in the CDR3. Trimming removed 2 bases from V and 2 bases from J, with 23 bases in between.

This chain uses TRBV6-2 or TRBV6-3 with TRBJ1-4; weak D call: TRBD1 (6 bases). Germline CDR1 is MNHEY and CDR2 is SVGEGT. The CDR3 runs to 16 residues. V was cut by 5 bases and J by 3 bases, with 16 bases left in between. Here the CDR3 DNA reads TGTGCCAGCAGTCTGGACAGCGGATACCCTAATGAAAAACTGTTTTTT. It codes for CASSLDSGYPNEKLFF.

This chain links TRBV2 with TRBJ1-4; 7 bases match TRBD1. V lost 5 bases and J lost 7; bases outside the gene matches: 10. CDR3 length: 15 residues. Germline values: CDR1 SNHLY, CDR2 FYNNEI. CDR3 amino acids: CASSPRTGSSEKLFF. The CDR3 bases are TGTGCCAGCAGTCCCAGGACAGGCTCATCTGAAAAACTGTTTTTT.

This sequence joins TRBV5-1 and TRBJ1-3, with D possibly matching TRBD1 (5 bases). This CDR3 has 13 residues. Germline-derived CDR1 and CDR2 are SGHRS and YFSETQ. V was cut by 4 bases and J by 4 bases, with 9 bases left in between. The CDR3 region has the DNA TGCGCCAGCAGCCAGCAGGGAGGAAACACCATATATTTT. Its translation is CASSQQGGNTIYF.

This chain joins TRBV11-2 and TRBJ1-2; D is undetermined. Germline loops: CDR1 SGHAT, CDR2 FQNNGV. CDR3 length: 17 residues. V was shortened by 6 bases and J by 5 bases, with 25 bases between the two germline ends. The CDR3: CASSGFREAGGGYGYTF. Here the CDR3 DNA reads TGTGCCAGCAGTGGGTTTAGAGAGGCAGGAGGAGGGTATGGCTACACCTTC.

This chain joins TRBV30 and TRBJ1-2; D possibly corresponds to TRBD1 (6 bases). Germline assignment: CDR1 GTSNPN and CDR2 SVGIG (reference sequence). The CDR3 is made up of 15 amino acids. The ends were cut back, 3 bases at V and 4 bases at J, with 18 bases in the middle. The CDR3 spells CAWSQTGGRGYGYTF. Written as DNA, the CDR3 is TGTGCCTGGAGCCAAACGGGGGGCAGGGGCTATGGCTACACCTTC. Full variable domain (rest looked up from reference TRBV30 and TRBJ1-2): SQTIHQWPATLVQPVGSPLSLECTVEGTSNPNLYWYRQAAGRGLQLLFYSVGIGQISSEVPQNLSASRPQDRQFILSSKKLLLSDSGFYLCAWSQTGGRGYGYTFGSGTRLTVV.

The CDR3 is CASSFRGIPPQHF. The CDR3 nucleotides are TGTGCCAGCAGTTTTCGGGGGATCCCGCCCCAGCATTTT. The chain uses TRBV6-5 and TRBJ1-5; tentatively, D is TRBD1 (5 bases). The germline V gene encodes CDR1 MNHEY and CDR2 SVGAGI. V shed 4 bases and J shed 9 bases, with 13 bases lying between them. The CDR3 spans 13 residues.

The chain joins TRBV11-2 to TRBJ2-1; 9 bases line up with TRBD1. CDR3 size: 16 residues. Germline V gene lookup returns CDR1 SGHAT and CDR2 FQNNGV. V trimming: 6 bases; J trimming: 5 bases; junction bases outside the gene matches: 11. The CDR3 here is CASSRSDRGVNNEQFF. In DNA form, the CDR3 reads TGTGCCAGCAGTCGCTCGGACAGGGGAGTTAACAATGAGCAGTTCTTC. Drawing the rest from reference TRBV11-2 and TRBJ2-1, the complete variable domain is EAGVAQSPRYKIIEKRQSVAFWCNPISGHATLYWYQQILGQGPKLLIQFQNNGVVDDSQLPKDRFSAERLKGVDSTLKIQPAKLEDSAVYLCASSRSDRGVNNEQFFGPGTRLTVL.

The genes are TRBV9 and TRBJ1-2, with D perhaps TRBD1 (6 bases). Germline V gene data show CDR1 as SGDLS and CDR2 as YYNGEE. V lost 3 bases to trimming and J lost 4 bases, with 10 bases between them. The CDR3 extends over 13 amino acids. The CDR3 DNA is TGTGCCAGCAGCGGGGGGCAGGTCTATGGCTACACCTTC. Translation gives CASSGGQVYGYTF.

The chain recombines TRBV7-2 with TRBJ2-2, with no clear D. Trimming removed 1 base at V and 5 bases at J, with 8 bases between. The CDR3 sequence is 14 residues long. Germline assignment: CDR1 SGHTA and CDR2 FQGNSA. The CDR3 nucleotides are TGTGCCAGCAGCTTAGGGCAGTCAACCGGGGAGCTGTTTTTT. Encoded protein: CASSLGQSTGELFF.

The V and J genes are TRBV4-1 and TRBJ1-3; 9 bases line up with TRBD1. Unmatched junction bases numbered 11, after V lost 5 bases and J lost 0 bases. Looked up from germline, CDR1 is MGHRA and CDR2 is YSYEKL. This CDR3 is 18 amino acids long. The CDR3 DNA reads TGCGCCAGCAGCGTTGGACAGGGGCCACTGAGCTCTGGAAACACCATATATTTT. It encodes CASSVGQGPLSSGNTIYF.

The DNA for the CDR3 is TGTGCCATCACACCAGGGTTGGGCAATCAGCCCCAGCATTTT. Its translation is CAITPGLGNQPQHF. The J gene is TRBJ1-5, the V gene TRBV10-3; maybe TRBD1 (5 bases). V was cut by 7 bases and J by 2 bases, with 12 bases left in between. The CDR3 is 14 residues long. Germline assignment: CDR1 ENHRY and CDR2 SYGVKD.

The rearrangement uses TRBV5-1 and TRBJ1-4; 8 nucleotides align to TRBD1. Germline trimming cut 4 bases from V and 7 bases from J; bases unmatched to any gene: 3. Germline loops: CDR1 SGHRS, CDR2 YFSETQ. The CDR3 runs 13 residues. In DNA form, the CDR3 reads TGCGCCAGCAGCCCCAGGGGGCTTGAAAAACTGTTTTTT. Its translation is CASSPRGLEKLFF.

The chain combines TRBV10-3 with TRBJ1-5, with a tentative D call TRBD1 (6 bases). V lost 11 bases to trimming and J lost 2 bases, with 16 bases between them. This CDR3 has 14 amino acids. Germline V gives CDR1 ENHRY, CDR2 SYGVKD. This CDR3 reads CAVGTGNGNQPQHF. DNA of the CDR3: TGTGCCGTCGGTACAGGGAATGGCAATCAGCCCCAGCATTTT.

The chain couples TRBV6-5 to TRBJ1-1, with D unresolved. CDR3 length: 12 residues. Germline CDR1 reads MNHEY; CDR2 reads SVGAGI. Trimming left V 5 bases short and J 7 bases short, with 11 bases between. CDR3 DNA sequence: TGTGCCAGCAGTCCTGAGGAGATTGAAGCTTTCTTT. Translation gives CASSPEEIEAFF.

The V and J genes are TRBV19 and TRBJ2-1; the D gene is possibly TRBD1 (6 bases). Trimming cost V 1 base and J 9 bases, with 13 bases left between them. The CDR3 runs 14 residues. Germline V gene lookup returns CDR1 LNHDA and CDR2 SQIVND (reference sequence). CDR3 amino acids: CASSIVQGQGEQFF. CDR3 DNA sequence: TGTGCCAGTAGTATAGTCCAGGGGCAAGGTGAGCAGTTCTTC.

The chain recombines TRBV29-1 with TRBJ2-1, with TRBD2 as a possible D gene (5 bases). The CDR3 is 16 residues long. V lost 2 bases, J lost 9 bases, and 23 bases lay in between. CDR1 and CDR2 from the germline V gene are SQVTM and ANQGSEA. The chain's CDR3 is CSVEMALFQFRGEQFF. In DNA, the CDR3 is TGCAGCGTTGAAATGGCCCTCTTTCAATTTCGGGGTGAGCAGTTCTTC.

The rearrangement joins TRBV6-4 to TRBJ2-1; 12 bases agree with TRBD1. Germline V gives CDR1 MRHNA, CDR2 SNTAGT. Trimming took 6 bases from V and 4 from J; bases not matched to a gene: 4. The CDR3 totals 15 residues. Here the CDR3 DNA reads TGTGCCAGCAGCAGGGACAGGGGGCCTTACAATGAGCAGTTCTTC. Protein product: CASSRDRGPYNEQFF.

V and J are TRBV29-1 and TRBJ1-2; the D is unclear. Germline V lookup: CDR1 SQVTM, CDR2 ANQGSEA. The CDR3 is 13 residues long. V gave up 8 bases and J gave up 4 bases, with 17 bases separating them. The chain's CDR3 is CSFTPTDFYGYTF. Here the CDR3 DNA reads TGCAGCTTCACGCCGACGGACTTCTATGGCTACACCTTC.

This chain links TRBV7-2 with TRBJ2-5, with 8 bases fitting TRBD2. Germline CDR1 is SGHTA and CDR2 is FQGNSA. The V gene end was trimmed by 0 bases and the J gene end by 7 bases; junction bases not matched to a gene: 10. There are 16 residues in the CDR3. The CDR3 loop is CASSLAPTSGLTTQYF. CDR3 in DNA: TGTGCCAGCAGCTTAGCCCCTACTAGCGGTCTCACGACCCAGTACTTC.

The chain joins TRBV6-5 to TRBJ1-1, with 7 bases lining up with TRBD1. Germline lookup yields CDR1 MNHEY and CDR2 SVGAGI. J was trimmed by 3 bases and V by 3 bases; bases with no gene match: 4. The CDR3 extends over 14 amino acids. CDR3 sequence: CASSYRQGYTEAFF. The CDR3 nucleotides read TGTGCCAGCAGTTATAGACAGGGTTACACTGAAGCTTTCTTT.

For the CDR3, the DNA is TGTGCCAGCCGGGACAGGGTCACAGATACGCAGTATTTT. The encoded protein is CASRDRVTDTQYF. The rearrangement links TRBV19 to TRBJ2-3, with 9 nucleotides matching TRBD1. CDR1 and CDR2 (germline): LNHDA, SQIVND (reference sequence). V shed 9 bases, J shed 2 bases, and the junction held 3 bases outside the gene matches. The length of the CDR3 is 13 residues.

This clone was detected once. The CDR3 DNA reads TGTGCCAGCAGCTCAAGGGGAGGCCAGCCCCAGCATTTT. This sequence encodes CASSSRGGQPQHF. V is TRBV7-3 and J is TRBJ1-5, with a possible D match to TRBD1 (5 bases). The V gene lost 4 bases and the J gene lost 7 bases, with 11 bases spanning the gap. The germline CDR1 and CDR2 sequences are SGHTA and FQGTGA. CDR3 length: 13 amino acids.

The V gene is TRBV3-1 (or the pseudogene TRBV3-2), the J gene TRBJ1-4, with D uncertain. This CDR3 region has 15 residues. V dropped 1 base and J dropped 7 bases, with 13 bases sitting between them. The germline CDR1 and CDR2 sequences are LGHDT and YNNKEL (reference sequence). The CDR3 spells CASSQGRGLGEKLFF. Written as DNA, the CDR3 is TGTGCCAGCAGCCAAGGTCGAGGACTTGGTGAAAAACTGTTTTTT.

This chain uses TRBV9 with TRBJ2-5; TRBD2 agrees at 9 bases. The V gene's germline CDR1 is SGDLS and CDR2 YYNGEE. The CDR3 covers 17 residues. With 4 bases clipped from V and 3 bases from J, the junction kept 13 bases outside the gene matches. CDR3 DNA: TGTGCCAGCAGCCCCCCGGGGGTAGCGGGGGCCAAAGAGACCCAGTACTTC. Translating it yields CASSPPGVAGAKETQYF. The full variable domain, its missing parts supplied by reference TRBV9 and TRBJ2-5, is DSGVTQTPKHLITATGQRVTLRCSPRSGDLSVYWYQQSLDQGLQFLIQYYNGEERAKGNILERFSAQQFPDLHSELNLSSLELGDSALYFCASSPPGVAGAKETQYFGPGTRLLVL.